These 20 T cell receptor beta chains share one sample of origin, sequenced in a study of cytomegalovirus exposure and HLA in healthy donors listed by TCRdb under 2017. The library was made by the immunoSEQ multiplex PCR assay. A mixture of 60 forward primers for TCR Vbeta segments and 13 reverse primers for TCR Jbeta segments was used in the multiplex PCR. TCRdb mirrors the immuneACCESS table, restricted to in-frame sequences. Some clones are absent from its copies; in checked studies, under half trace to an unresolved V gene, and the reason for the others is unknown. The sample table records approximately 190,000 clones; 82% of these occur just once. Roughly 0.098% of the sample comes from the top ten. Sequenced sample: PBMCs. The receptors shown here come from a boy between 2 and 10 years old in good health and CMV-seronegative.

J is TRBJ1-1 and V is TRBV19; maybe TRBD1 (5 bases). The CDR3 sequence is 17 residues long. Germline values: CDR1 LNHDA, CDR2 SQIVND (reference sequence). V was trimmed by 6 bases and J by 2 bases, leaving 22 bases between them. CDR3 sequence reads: CASSPPGFPIGNTEAFF. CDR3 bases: TGTGCCAGTAGCCCCCCAGGGTTTCCCATCGGTAACACTGAAGCTTTCTTT.

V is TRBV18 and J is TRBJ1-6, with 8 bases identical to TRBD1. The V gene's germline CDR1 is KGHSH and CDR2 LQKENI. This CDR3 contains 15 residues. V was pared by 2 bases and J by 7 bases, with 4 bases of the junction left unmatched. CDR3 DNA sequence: TGTGCCAGCTCACCAAATCAGGGGGCAAATTCACCCCTCCACTTT. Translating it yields CASSPNQGANSPLHF.

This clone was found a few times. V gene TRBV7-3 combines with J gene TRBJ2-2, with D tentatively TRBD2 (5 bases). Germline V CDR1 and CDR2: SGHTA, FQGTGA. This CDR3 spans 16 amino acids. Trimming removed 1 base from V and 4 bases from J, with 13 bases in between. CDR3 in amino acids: CASSLNTRELTGELFF. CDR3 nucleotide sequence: TGTGCCAGCAGCTTAAACACGAGGGAGCTCACCGGGGAGCTGTTTTTT.

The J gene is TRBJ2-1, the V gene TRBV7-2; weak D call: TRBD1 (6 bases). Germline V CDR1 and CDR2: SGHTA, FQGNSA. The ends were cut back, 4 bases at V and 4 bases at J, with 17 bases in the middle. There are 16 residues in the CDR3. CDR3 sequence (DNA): TGTGCCAGCAGCTCTTTCCGGGACACAAATTACAATGAGCAGTTCTTC. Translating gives CASSSFRDTNYNEQFF.

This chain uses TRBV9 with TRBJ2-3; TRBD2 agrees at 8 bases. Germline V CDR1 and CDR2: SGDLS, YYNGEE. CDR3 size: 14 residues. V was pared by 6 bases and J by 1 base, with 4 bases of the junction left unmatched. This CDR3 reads CASTTAGGTDTQYF. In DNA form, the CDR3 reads TGTGCCAGCACGACAGCGGGGGGCACAGATACGCAGTATTTT.

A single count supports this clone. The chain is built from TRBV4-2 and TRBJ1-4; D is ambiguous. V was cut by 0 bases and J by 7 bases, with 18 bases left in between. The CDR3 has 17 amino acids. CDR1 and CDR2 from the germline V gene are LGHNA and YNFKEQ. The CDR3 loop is CASSQDPWRREGEKLFF. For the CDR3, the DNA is TGTGCCAGCAGCCAAGACCCGTGGAGAAGGGAGGGTGAAAAACTGTTTTTT.

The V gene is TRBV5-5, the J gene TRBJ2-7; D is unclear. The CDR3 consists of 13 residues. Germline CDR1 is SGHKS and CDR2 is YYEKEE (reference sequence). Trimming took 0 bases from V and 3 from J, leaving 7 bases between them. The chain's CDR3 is CASSLVPSYEQYF. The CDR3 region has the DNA TGTGCCAGCAGCTTGGTCCCGAGCTACGAGCAGTACTTC.

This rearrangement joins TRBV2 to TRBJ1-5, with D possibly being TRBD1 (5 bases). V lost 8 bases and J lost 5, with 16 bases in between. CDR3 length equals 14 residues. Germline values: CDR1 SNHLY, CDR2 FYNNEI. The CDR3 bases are TGTGCCAGCGCCTCTCGGGGGGGGGATCAGCCCCAGCATTTT. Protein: CASASRGGDQPQHF. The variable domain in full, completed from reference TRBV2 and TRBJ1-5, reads EPEVTQTPSHQVTQMGQEVILRCVPISNHLYFYWYRQILGQKVEFLVSFYNNEISEKSEIFDDQFSVERPDGSNFTLKIRSTKLEDSAMYFCASASRGGDQPQHFGDGTRLSIL.

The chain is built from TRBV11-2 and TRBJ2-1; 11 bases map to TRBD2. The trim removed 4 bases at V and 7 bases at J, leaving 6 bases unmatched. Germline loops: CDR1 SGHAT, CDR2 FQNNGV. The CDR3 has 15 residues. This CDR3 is CASSSTSGGRNEQFF. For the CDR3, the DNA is TGTGCCAGCAGCTCCACTAGCGGGGGAAGAAATGAGCAGTTCTTC.

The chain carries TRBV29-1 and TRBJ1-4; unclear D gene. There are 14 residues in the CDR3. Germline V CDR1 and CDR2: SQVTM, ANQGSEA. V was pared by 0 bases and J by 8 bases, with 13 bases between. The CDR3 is CSVEDPGREEKLFF. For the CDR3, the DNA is TGCAGCGTTGAAGATCCGGGGAGGGAGGAAAAACTGTTTTTT.

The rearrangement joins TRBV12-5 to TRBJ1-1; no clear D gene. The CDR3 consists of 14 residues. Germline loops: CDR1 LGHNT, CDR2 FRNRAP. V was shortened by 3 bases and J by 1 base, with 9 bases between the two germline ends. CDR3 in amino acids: CASGFFPQNTEAFF. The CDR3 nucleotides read TGTGCTAGTGGTTTTTTCCCCCAGAACACTGAAGCTTTCTTT.

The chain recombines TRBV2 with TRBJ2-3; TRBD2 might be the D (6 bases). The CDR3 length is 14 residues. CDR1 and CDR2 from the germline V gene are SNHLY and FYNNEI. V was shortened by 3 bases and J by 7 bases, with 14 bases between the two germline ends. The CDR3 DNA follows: TGTGCCAGCAGTGAGAGACTAGATAGGAATACGCAGTATTTT. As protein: CASSERLDRNTQYF.

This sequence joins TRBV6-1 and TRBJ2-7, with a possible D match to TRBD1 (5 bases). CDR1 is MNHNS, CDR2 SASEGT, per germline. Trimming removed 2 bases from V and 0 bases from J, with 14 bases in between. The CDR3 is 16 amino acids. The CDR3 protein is CASSELLLGASYEQYF. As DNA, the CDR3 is TGTGCCAGCAGTGAACTTCTCCTTGGGGCCTCCTACGAGCAGTACTTC.

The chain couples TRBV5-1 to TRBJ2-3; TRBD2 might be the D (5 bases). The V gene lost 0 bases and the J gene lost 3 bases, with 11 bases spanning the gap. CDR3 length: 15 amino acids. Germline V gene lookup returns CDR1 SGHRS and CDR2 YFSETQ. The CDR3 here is CASSLGSGMTDTQYF. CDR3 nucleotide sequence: TGCGCCAGCAGCTTGGGGTCCGGGATGACAGATACGCAGTATTTT.

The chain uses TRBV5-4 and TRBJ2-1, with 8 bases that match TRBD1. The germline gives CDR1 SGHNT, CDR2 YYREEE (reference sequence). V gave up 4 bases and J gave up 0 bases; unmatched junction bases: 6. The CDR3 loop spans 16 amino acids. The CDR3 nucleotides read TGTGCCAGCAGCACGCTGACAGGGGTCTCCTACAATGAGCAGTTCTTC. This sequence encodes CASSTLTGVSYNEQFF.

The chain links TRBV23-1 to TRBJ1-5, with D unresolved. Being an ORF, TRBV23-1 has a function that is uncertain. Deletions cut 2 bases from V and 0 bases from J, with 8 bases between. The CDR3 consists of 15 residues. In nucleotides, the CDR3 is TGCGCCAGCAGTCAAACCAGGTTTAGCAATCAGCCCCAGCATTTT. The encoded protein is CASSQTRFSNQPQHF.

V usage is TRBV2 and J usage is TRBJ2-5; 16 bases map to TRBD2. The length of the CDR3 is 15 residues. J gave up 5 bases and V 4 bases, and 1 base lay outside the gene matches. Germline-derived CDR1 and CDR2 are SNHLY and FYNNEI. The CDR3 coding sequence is TGTGCCAGCAGTGGGGGACTAGCGGGGGGGGAGACCCAGTACTTC. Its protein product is CASSGGLAGGETQYF.

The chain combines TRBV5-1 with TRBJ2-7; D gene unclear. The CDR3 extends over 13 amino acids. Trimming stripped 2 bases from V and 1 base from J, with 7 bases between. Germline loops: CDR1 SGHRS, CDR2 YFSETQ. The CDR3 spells CASSFSHSYEQYF. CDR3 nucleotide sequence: TGCGCCAGCAGCTTTTCCCATTCCTACGAGCAGTACTTC.

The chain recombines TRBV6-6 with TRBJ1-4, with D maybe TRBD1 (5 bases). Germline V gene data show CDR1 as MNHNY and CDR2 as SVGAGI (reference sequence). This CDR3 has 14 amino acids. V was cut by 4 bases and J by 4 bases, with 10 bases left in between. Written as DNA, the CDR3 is TGTGCCAGCAGTTCAGGGTGGGATAATGAAAAACTGTTTTTT. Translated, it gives CASSSGWDNEKLFF.

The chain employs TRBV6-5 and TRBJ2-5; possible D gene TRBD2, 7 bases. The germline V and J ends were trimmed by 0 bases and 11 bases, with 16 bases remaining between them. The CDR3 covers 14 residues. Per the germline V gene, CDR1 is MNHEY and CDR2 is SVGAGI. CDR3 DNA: TGTGCCAGCAGTTACTCGAGTCGGGGGCGGGAGCAGTACTTC. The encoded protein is CASSYSSRGREQYF.